The 20 T cell receptor beta chains given below trace back to one sample, sequenced in a study of shared clonotypes between healthy human individuals. TCRdb's table, derived via immunoSEQ multiplex PCR, lists solely in-frame clones and lacks some. The table includes roughly 2.5 million clones, about 92% detected once. The sample taken for sequencing was naive CD4+ T cells sorted from blood. As for subset: CD45RA+ positively selected. The receptors derive from a man between 18 and 29 years old in good health.

The chain couples TRBV19 to TRBJ1-1, with D perhaps matching TRBD1 (5 bases). The CDR3 loop spans 13 amino acids. The germline V gene encodes CDR1 LNHDA and CDR2 SQIVND (reference sequence). Trimming took 3 bases from V and 7 from J, leaving 12 bases between them. CDR3 bases: TGTGCCAGTAGTATTAGGGGTAACGGTGAAGCTTTCTTT. It yields the protein CASSIRGNGEAFF.

The J gene is TRBJ2-1, the V gene TRBV7-6, with D perhaps TRBD2 (6 bases). Germline values: CDR1 SGHVS, CDR2 FNYEAQ. The CDR3 is made up of 16 amino acids. Trimming left V 5 bases short and J 6 bases short, with 20 bases between. The CDR3 DNA reads as TGTGCCAGCAGCAGCCCCTTAGCGGACCCCGTCAATGAGCAGTTCTTC. Translated: CASSSPLADPVNEQFF.

The rearrangement joins TRBV7-2 to TRBJ1-5; 10 nucleotides agree with TRBD1. Trimming removed 3 bases from V and 5 bases from J; junction bases left unmatched: 4. This CDR3 has 15 residues. Germline V CDR1 and CDR2: SGHTA, FQGNSA. CDR3 region: CASSFKTGGHQPQHF. CDR3 sequence (DNA): TGTGCCAGCAGCTTTAAGACAGGGGGCCATCAGCCCCAGCATTTT.

This rearrangement joins TRBV27 to TRBJ2-5; D is possibly TRBD1 (5 bases). Germline V gene lookup returns CDR1 MNHEY and CDR2 SMNVEV (reference sequence). V lost 3 bases and J 5 bases, leaving 13 bases between the germline ends. There are 14 residues in the CDR3. This CDR3 is CASSFDGPGETQYF. The CDR3 nucleotides are TGTGCCAGCAGTTTCGACGGCCCAGGGGAGACCCAGTACTTC.

The CDR3 DNA follows: TGTGCCAGCAGCTTTGATTTGCGCACAGGGGGTGAAAAACTGTTTTTT. Translated: CASSFDLRTGGEKLFF. The chain uses TRBV5-5 and TRBJ1-4, with TRBD1 identical over 8 bases. Germline lookup yields CDR1 SGHKS and CDR2 YYEKEE (reference sequence). This CDR3 is 16 amino acids long. After removal of 2 bases from V and 7 bases from J, the junction contained 10 bases not matched to a gene.

The chain uses TRBV10-3 and TRBJ1-1; D is uncertain. CDR1 ENHRY and CDR2 SYGVKD come from the germline V gene. The CDR3 has 13 residues. Trimming shortened V by 3 bases and J by 5 bases, and 10 bases separated the two germline ends. The DNA of the CDR3 is TGTGCCATCAGTGAAGGAAGGGTGACTGAAGCTTTCTTT. It yields the protein CAISEGRVTEAFF.

The chain uses TRBV4-1 and TRBJ2-1; 8 nucleotides agree with TRBD2. Germline trimming cut 1 base from V and 0 bases from J; bases unmatched to any gene: 2. Per the germline V gene, CDR1 is MGHRA and CDR2 is YSYEKL. CDR3 length equals 16 residues. This CDR3 is CASSQVAGLSYNEQFF. In DNA, the CDR3 is TGCGCCAGCAGCCAAGTAGCGGGACTCTCCTACAATGAGCAGTTCTTC.

V is TRBV29-1 and J is TRBJ1-1, with D possibly being TRBD1 (5 bases). The germline CDR1 and CDR2 sequences are SQVTM and ANQGSEA. Trimming stripped 5 bases from V and 0 bases from J, with 7 bases between. CDR3 size: 12 residues. CDR3 sequence (DNA): TGCAGCGTTTGGGGCTTGAACACTGAAGCTTTCTTT. Its translation: CSVWGLNTEAFF.

This clone has just a few counts. This rearrangement joins TRBV28 to TRBJ1-2; D not certain. The length of the CDR3 is 13 residues. Germline V gene data show CDR1 as MDHEN and CDR2 as SYDVKM. Trimming shortened V by 5 bases and J by 3 bases, and 10 bases separated the two germline ends. Here the CDR3 DNA reads TGTGCCAGCAGTACCGCGGACTACTATGGCTACACCTTC. It yields the protein CASSTADYYGYTF.

J is TRBJ1-1 and V is TRBV4-2; tentative D call: TRBD1 (6 bases). V was pared by 1 base and J by 2 bases, with 11 bases between. Germline loops: CDR1 LGHNA, CDR2 YNFKEQ. CDR3 length: 15 amino acids. The CDR3 DNA reads as TGTGCCAGCAGCCAAGGGTGGACAGTTAACACTGAAGCTTTCTTT. This codes for CASSQGWTVNTEAFF.

For the CDR3, the DNA is TGTGCCAGTAGAAGCGAACAAGAAAAACTGTTTTTT. It is translated as CASRSEQEKLFF. V and J are TRBV19 and TRBJ1-4; D gene ambiguous. V was cut by 6 bases and J by 8 bases, with 10 bases left in between. The CDR3 length is 12 residues. Germline CDR1 reads LNHDA; CDR2 reads SQIVND (reference sequence). The complete variable domain, with remaining parts taken from reference TRBV19 and TRBJ1-4, reads DGGITQSPKYLFRKEGQNVTLSCEQNLNHDAMYWYRQDPGQGLRLIYYSQIVNDFQKGDIAEGYSVSREKKESFPLTVTSAQKNPTAFYLCASRSEQEKLFFGSGTQLSVL.

The gene calls are TRBV28 and TRBJ1-2; 11 nucleotides line up with TRBD1. Unmatched junction bases numbered 7, after V lost 5 bases and J lost 5 bases. The germline V gene encodes CDR1 MDHEN and CDR2 SYDVKM. The CDR3 runs to 15 residues. As DNA, the CDR3 is TGTGCCAGCAGTGGACAGGGGGCGCGCGCTTATGGCTACACCTTC. As protein: CASSGQGARAYGYTF.

This clone was counted a single time. This chain links TRBV5-1 with TRBJ2-5; possible D gene TRBD1, 6 bases. V was pared by 2 bases and J by 2 bases, with 10 bases between. CDR1 and CDR2 (germline): SGHRS, YFSETQ. The CDR3 runs to 14 residues. The CDR3 here is CASSFWTDQETQYF. The CDR3 region has the DNA TGCGCCAGCAGCTTCTGGACAGATCAAGAGACCCAGTACTTC.

The gene calls are TRBV11-3 and TRBJ2-1, with 12 nucleotides matching TRBD2. The CDR3 is made up of 16 amino acids. The germline gives CDR1 SGHNT, CDR2 YENEEA. V lost 5 bases to trimming and J lost 3 bases; unmatched junction nucleotides: 5. The chain's CDR3 is CASSAGLAGLYNEQFF. The DNA of the CDR3 is TGTGCCAGCAGCGCCGGACTAGCGGGACTCTACAATGAGCAGTTCTTC.

V is TRBV5-1 and J is TRBJ1-3; 8 nucleotides match TRBD1. The CDR3 extends over 16 amino acids. V lost 4 bases to trimming and J lost 6 bases; unmatched junction nucleotides: 12. Germline V gene sequence: CDR1 SGHRS, CDR2 YFSETQ. CDR3 residues: CASSVGSGGAKNTIYF. The DNA of the CDR3 is TGCGCCAGCAGCGTAGGATCAGGGGGCGCAAAAAACACCATATATTTT.

The chain recombines TRBV28 with TRBJ2-3; tentative D call: TRBD1 (6 bases). Germline CDR1 is MDHEN and CDR2 is SYDVKM. Trimming stripped 5 bases from V and 3 bases from J, with 15 bases between. The CDR3 is 15 residues long. CDR3 protein: CASSPQGLATDTQYF. The CDR3 DNA follows: TGTGCCAGCAGTCCTCAGGGGCTTGCGACAGATACGCAGTATTTT.

The gene calls are TRBV5-1 and TRBJ1-6; D call uncertain. V lost 0 bases, J lost 0 bases, and 16 bases lay in between. CDR1 SGHRS and CDR2 YFSETQ come from the germline V gene. The CDR3 consists of 19 residues. The CDR3 sequence: CASSLGGVLANSYNSPLHF. The CDR3 region has the DNA TGCGCCAGCAGCTTGGGTGGGGTATTGGCGAACTCCTATAATTCACCCCTCCACTTT. The variable domain in full, with the rest retrieved from reference TRBV5-1 and TRBJ1-6, is KAGVTQTPRYLIKTRGQQVTLSCSPISGHRSVSWYQQTPGQGLQFLFEYFSETQRNKGNFPGRFSGRQFSNSRSEMNVSTLELGDSALYLCASSLGGVLANSYNSPLHFGNGTRLTVT.

This clone was picked up a small number of times. The chain uses TRBV10-3 and TRBJ1-2, with 9 bases lining up with TRBD1. CDR1 is ENHRY, CDR2 SYGVKD, per germline. CDR3 length: 14 residues. With 7 bases clipped from V and 6 bases from J, the junction kept 9 bases outside the gene matches. The CDR3 DNA reads TGTGCCATCACCCCTGGACAGGGGCAGGATGGCTACACCTTC. Amino acid sequence: CAITPGQGQDGYTF.

V is TRBV5-1 and J is TRBJ1-6, with D perhaps TRBD1 (5 bases). The CDR3 has 15 residues. The germline V gene encodes CDR1 SGHRS and CDR2 YFSETQ. V was shortened by 1 base and J by 9 bases, with 14 bases between the two germline ends. The CDR3 DNA reads TGCGCCAGCAGCTTGTTTGTGGACACTCCTTCACCCCTCCACTTT. Its protein is CASSLFVDTPSPLHF.

The chain joins TRBV5-8 to TRBJ1-2, with D hard to call. Germline V gene lookup returns CDR1 SGHTS and CDR2 YDEGEE. Deletions cut 4 bases from V and 4 bases from J, with 17 bases between. CDR3 length equals 15 residues. The CDR3 reads CASSNGGGSAYGYTF. Here the CDR3 DNA reads TGTGCCAGCAGCAATGGTGGAGGGTCCGCCTATGGCTACACCTTC. The full variable domain, in which reference TRBV5-8 and TRBJ1-2 provide the parts outside the CDR3, is EAGVTQSPTHLIKTRGQQATLRCSPISGHTSVYWYQQALGLGLQFLLWYDEGEERNRGNFPPRFSGRQFPNYSSELNVNALELEDSALYLCASSNGGGSAYGYTFGSGTRLTVV.